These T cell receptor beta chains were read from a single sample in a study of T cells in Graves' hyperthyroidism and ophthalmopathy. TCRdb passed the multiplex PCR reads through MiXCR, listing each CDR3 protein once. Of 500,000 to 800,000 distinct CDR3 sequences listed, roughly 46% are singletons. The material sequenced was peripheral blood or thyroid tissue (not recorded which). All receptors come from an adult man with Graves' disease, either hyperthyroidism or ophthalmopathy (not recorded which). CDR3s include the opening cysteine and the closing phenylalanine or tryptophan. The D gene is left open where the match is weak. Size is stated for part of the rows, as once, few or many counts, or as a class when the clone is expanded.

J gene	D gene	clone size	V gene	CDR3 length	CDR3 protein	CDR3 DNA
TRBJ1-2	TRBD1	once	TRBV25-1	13	CASSWTGGKGYTF	TGTGCCAGCAGCTGGACAGGGGGGAAGGGCTACACCTTC
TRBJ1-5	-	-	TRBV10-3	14	CAISNGQNNQPQHF	TGTGCCATCAGTAACGGACAGAACAATCAGCCCCAGCATTTT
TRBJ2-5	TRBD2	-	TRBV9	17	CASSEGTSGMYQETQYF	TGTGCCAGCAGCGAGGGGACTAGCGGGATGTACCAAGAGACCCAGTACTTC
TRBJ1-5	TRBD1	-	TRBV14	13	CASSQTGRQPQHF	TGTGCCAGCAGCCAGACAGGGCGACAGCCCCAGCATTTT
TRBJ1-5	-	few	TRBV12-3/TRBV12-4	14	CASSFGTRNQPQHF	TGTGCCAGCAGTTTTGGGACCAGAAATCAGCCCCAGCATTTT
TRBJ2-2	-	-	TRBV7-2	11	CASTPSRELFF	TGTGCCAGCACCCCTTCCAGGGAGCTGTTTTTT
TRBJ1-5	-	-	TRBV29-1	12	CSVSGFNQPQHF	TGCAGCGTTTCAGGGTTCAATCAGCCCCAGCATTTT
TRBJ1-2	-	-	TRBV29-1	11	CSLAGRDGYTF	TGCAGCTTGGCAGGGCGCGATGGCTACACCTTC
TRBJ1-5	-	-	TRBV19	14	CASTDDLAVLPQHF	TGTGCCAGTACTGATGACCTGGCGGTTTTGCCCCAGCATTTT
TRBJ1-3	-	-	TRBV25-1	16	CASIPDFGTGGNTIYF	TGTGCCAGCATACCGGATTTCGGGACCGGTGGGAACACCATATATTTT
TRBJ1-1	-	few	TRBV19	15	CASSMDRSLNTEAFF	TGTGCCAGTAGTATGGACAGAAGCTTGAACACTGAAGCTTTCTTT
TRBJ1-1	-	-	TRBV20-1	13	CSARSRGDRVAFF	TGCAGTGCTAGGAGTCGGGGGGACCGTGTAGCTTTCTTT
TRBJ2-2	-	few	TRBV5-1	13	CASSATVTGELFF	TGCGCCAGCAGCGCAACAGTAACCGGGGAGCTGTTTTTT
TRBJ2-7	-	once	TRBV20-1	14	CSAAGDSHSYEQYF	TGCAGTGCCGCAGGGGACTCCCACTCCTACGAGCAGTACTTC
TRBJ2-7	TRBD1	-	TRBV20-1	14	CSASGTGHLYEQYF	TGCAGTGCTAGTGGGACAGGGCACCTCTACGAGCAGTACTTC
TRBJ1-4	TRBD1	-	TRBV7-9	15	CASRQRQGRGEKLFF	TGTGCCAGCAGGCAAAGACAGGGGCGAGGGGAAAAACTGTTTTTT
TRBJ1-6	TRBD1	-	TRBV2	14	CASSSDRAYSPLHF	TGTGCCAGCAGCTCGGACAGGGCCTATTCACCCCTCCACTTT
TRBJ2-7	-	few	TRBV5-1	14	CASSLTYPQVEQYF	TGCGCCAGCAGCTTAACGTACCCGCAGGTGGAGCAGTACTTC
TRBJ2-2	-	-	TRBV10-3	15	CAISEMRENTGELFF	TGTGCCATCAGTGAGATGCGGGAGAACACCGGGGAGCTGTTTTTT
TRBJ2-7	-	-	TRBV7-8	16	CASTPSTGRLAYEQYF	TGTGCCAGCACCCCGTCCACAGGGCGGCTCGCCTACGAGCAGTACTTC
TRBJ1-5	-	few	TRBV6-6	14	CASSVDSRGQPQHF	TGTGCCAGCAGTGTCGACAGCCGGGGTCAGCCCCAGCATTTT
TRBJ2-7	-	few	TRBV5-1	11	CASRMSYEQYF	TGCGCCAGCAGGATGTCCTACGAGCAGTACTTC
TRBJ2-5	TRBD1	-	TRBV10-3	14	CAIGGTGRRETQYF	TGTGCCATCGGGGGGACAGGGAGGCGAGAGACCCAGTACTTC
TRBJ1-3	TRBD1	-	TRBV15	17	CATSRVLGTGDGNTIYF	TGTGCCACCAGCAGAGTGCTCGGGACAGGGGATGGAAACACCATATATTTT
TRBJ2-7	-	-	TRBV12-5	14	CASGLYGPSYEQYF	TGTGCTAGTGGTTTGTACGGACCTAGCTACGAGCAGTACTTC
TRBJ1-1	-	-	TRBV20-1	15	CSAREAWHPVFQAFF	TGCAGTGCTAGAGAAGCTTGGCACCCGGTGTTTCAAGCTTTCTTT
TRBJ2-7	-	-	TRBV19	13	CASSIWRSYEQYF	TGTGCCAGTAGTATCTGGAGGTCCTACGAGCAGTACTTC
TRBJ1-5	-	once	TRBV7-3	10	CASSLAPRHF	TGTGCCAGCAGCTTAGCGCCCCGGCATTTT
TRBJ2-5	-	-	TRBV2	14	CASSARGSRETQYF	TGTGCCAGCAGTGCTAGGGGGTCGCGAGAGACCCAGTACTTC